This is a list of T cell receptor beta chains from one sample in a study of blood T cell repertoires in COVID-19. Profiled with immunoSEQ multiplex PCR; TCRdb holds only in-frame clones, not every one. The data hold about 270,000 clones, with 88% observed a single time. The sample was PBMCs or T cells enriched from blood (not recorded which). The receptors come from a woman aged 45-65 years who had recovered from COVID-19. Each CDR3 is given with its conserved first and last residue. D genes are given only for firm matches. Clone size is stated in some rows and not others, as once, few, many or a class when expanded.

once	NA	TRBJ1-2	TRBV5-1	CASSFIQGSRGGYTF	TGCGCCAGCAGCTTCATACAGGGTTCGAGGGGTGGCTACACCTTC
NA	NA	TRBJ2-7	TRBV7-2	CASSLTSGAEQYF	TGTGCCAGCAGCTTGACATCAGGTGCCGAGCAGTACTTC
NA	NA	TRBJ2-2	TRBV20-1	CSAYSGGELFF	TGCAGTGCTTACAGCGGCGGGGAGCTGTTTTTT
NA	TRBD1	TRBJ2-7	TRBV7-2	CASRAGTGGVSYEQYF	TGTGCCAGCAGGGCCGGGACAGGGGGCGTCTCCTACGAGCAGTACTTC
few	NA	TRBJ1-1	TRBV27	CASSDNGGGDTEAFF	TGTGCCAGCAGTGATAACGGGGGTGGGGACACTGAAGCTTTCTTT
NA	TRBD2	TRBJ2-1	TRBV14	CASSRGSSGSYNEQFF	TGTGCCAGCAGCCGTGGTTCTAGCGGTTCGTACAATGAGCAGTTCTTC
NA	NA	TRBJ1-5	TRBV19	CASSLARGGNQPQHF	TGTGCCAGTAGTTTGGCCAGGGGTGGCAATCAGCCCCAGCATTTT
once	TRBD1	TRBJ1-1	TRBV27	CASSWDRMNTEAFF	TGTGCCAGCAGTTGGGACAGAATGAACACTGAAGCTTTCTTT
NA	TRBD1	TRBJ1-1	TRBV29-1	CSVYSTGVGEAFF	TGCAGCGTTTATTCTACAGGGGTGGGTGAAGCTTTCTTT
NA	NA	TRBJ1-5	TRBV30	CAWSYREGGNQPQHF	TGTGCCTGGAGTTACAGGGAGGGTGGAAATCAGCCCCAGCATTTT
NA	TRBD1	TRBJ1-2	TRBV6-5	CASRTGTGVGYTF	TGTGCCAGCAGAACCGGGACAGGGGTAGGCTACACCTTC
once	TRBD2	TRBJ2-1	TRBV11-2	CASSSIHSGGNEQFF	TGTGCCAGCAGCTCCATCCATTCGGGGGGGAATGAGCAGTTCTTC
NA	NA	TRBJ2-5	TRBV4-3	CASSQVVQGETQYF	TGCGCCAGCAGCCAAGTGGTCCAGGGAGAGACCCAGTACTTC
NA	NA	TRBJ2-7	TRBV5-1	CASSLEGVESYEQYF	TGCGCCAGCAGCCTGGAGGGGGTAGAATCCTACGAGCAGTACTTC
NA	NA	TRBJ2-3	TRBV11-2	CASSVSAIPVADTQYF	TGTGCCAGCAGCGTATCCGCTATACCGGTGGCAGATACGCAGTATTTT
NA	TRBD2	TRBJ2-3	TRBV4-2	CASSQGGTSGSGDTQYF	TGTGCCAGCAGCCAAGGAGGGACTAGCGGGAGTGGAGATACGCAGTATTTT
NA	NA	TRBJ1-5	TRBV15	CATSRSLSRSNQPQHF	TGTGCCACCAGCAGATCCCTGAGTCGCAGCAATCAGCCCCAGCATTTT
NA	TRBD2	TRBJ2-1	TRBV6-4	CASSDGTSGKNEQFF	TGTGCCAGCAGTGACGGGACTAGCGGGAAGAATGAGCAGTTCTTC
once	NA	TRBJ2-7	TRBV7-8	CASSFPGSSSEQYF	TGTGCCAGCAGCTTCCCCGGGAGCTCGTCCGAGCAGTACTTC
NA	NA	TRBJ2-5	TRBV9	CASSVVAGETQYF	TGTGCCAGCAGCGTAGTGGCGGGAGAGACCCAGTACTTC
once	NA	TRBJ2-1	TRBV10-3	CAISEIGDEQFF	TGTGCCATCAGTGAAATAGGAGATGAGCAGTTCTTC
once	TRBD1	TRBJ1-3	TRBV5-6	CASSGTTGGSGNTIYF	TGTGCCAGCAGCGGTACAACAGGGGGCTCTGGAAACACCATATATTTT
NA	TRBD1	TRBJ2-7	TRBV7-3	CASSSHGTGYEQYF	TGTGCCAGCAGCTCCCACGGGACAGGCTACGAGCAGTACTTC
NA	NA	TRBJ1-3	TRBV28	CASSEGGGWASFSGNTIYF	TGTGCCAGCTCCGAAGGCGGAGGTTGGGCCTCATTCTCTGGAAACACCATATATTTT
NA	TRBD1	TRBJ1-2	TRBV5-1	CASSYEGQGYGYTF	TGCGCCAGCAGCTACGAGGGACAGGGGTATGGCTACACCTTC
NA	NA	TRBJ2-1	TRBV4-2	CASSQVLGSNNNEQFF	TGTGCCAGCAGCCAAGTTCTCGGGAGTAATAACAATGAGCAGTTCTTC
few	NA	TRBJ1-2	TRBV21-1	CASSNCFQGAQANYGYTF	TGTGCCAGCAGCAATTGTTTTCAGGGGGCGCAAGCTAACTATGGCTACACCTTC
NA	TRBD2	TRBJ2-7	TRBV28	CASSTIIGGGSYEQYF	TGTGCCAGCAGTACTATCATCGGGGGGGGAAGCTACGAGCAGTACTTC
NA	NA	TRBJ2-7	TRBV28	CASSFGVEAENLGEQYF	TGTGCCAGCAGTTTCGGGGTCGAAGCGGAGAACCTCGGCGAGCAGTACTTC
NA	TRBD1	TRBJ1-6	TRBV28	CASRGDRGHNSPLHF	TGTGCCAGCAGGGGGGACAGGGGCCATAATTCACCCCTCCACTTT
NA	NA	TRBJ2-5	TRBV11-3	CASSPPAGETQYF	TGTGCCAGCAGCCCACCGGCAGGGGAGACCCAGTACTTC
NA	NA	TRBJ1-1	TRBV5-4	CASSLGQVDTEAFF	TGTGCCAGCAGCTTGGGCCAGGTGGATACTGAAGCTTTCTTT